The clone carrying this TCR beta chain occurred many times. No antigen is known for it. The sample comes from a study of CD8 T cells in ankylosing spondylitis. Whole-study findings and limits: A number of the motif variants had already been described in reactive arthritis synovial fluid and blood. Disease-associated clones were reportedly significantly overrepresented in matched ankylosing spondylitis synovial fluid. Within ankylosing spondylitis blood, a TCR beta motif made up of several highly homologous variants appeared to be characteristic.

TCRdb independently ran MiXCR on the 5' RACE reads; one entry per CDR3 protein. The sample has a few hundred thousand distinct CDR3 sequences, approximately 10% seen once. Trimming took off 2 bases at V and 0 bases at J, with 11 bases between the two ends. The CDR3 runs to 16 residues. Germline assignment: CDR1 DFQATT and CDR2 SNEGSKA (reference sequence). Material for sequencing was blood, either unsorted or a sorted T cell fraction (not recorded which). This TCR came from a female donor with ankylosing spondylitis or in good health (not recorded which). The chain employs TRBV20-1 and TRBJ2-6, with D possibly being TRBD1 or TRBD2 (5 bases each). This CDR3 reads CSARRGVSSGANVLTF. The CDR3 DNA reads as TGCAGTGCTAGAAGGGGAGTAAGCTCTGGGGCCAACGTCCTGACTTTC.